This entry lists 12 T cell receptor beta chains sequenced from one sample in a study of neurological immune-mediated disorders. MiXCR, run by TCRdb on the 5' RACE reads, gives a single entry per CDR3 protein. Here the sample spans 65,000 to 85,000 distinct CDR3 sequences, 3% to 4% being singletons. The specimen was PBMCs. Every receptor here comes from a woman aged 45-59 years with multiple sclerosis.

This clonotype was picked up many times. The chain joins TRBV20-1 to TRBJ1-2, with TRBD1 identical over 9 bases. Germline CDR1 and CDR2: DFQATT and SNEGSKA (reference sequence). This CDR3 comprises 14 residues. CDR3 region: CTVPGTGPSYGYTF. CDR3 in DNA: TGCACCGTACCCGGGACAGGGCCCTCCTATGGCTACACCTTC.

This clonotype was seen at least ten times. The chain recombines TRBV27 with TRBJ2-3, with 8 bases that match TRBD2. Germline-derived CDR1 and CDR2 are MNHEY and SMNVEV (reference sequence). The CDR3 extends over 15 amino acids. The junction had 8 bases not matched to a gene; V was cut back by 7 bases and J by 2 bases. The chain's CDR3 is CASKSPSGFTDTQYF. The CDR3 bases are TGTGCCAGCAAGTCTCCTAGCGGGTTCACAGATACGCAGTATTTT.

This clonotype occurred many times. V usage is TRBV20-1 and J usage is TRBJ2-7; 13 nucleotides match TRBD2. Germline CDR1 reads DFQATT; CDR2 reads SNEGSKA (reference sequence). The CDR3 totals 12 residues. V was clipped by 5 bases and J by 8 bases; unmatched bases: 3. The CDR3 here is CSAAGTSGKQYV. The CDR3 nucleotides read TGCAGTGCTGCCGGGACTAGCGGGAAGCAGTACGTC.

This clonotype was detected ten times or more. This chain connects TRBV5-5 to TRBJ2-5; 8 nucleotides agree with TRBD2. Germline trimming cut 4 bases from V and 1 base from J; bases unmatched to any gene: 3. Germline CDR1 and CDR2: SGHKS and YYEKEE (reference sequence). The CDR3 totals 14 residues. For the CDR3, the DNA is TGTGCCAGCAGCCCCGGGACTAGCCAAGAGACCCAGTACTTC. Its translation: CASSPGTSQETQYF.

This clonotype was counted many times. The rearrangement joins TRBV3-1 to TRBJ2-7; weak D call: TRBD2 (5 bases). The CDR3 extends over 15 amino acids. The germline gives CDR1 LGHDT, CDR2 YNNKEL (reference sequence). V lost 3 bases to trimming and J lost 0 bases, with 12 bases between them. The CDR3 bases are TGTGCCAGCAGCCACCGAGGGCGGAGCTCCTACGAGCAGTACTTC. As protein: CASSHRGRSSYEQYF.

In its sample, this clonotype was seen many times. The chain joins TRBV20-1 to TRBJ1-2; D is uncertain. Trimming pared 3 bases from V and 4 bases from J, leaving 15 bases between. This CDR3 contains 14 residues. The germline V gene encodes CDR1 DFQATT and CDR2 SNEGSKA (reference sequence). The CDR3 here is CSARSPWTAYGYTF. In DNA form, the CDR3 reads TGCAGTGCTAGGAGCCCTTGGACGGCCTATGGCTACACCTTC.

This clonotype showed up many times. This rearrangement joins TRBV20-1 to TRBJ2-7; perhaps TRBD2 as D (6 bases). The CDR3 sequence is 12 residues long. Per the germline V gene, CDR1 is DFQATT and CDR2 is SNEGSKA (reference sequence). V was shortened by 7 bases and J by 6 bases, with 16 bases between the two germline ends. As DNA, the CDR3 is TGCAGTGGAACGGCGGGGATGGCCGAGCAGTACTTC. Translated, it gives CSGTAGMAEQYF.

Ten or more counts support this clonotype. V usage is TRBV20-1 and J usage is TRBJ1-1, with a tentative D call TRBD1 (5 bases). Between the trimmed V and J ends, which lost 3 bases and 5 bases, there was a span of 13 bases. In germline, CDR1 is DFQATT, CDR2 SNEGSKA (reference sequence). The CDR3 has 13 residues. This CDR3 reads CSASSGWETEAFF. The DNA of the CDR3 is TGCAGTGCTAGTTCAGGGTGGGAAACTGAAGCTTTCTTT.

This clonotype was counted many times. The genes are TRBV29-1 and TRBJ1-2, with D uncertain. Germline CDR1 reads SQVTM; CDR2 reads ANQGSEA. Trimming stripped 3 bases from V and 3 bases from J, with 11 bases between. The CDR3 totals 13 residues. CDR3 DNA sequence: TGCAGCGTTGAGACGCTAACCCACTATGGCTACACCTTC. This translates into CSVETLTHYGYTF. Full variable domain (rest looked up from reference TRBV29-1 and TRBJ1-2): SAVISQKPSRDICQRGTSLTIQCQVDSQVTMMFWYRQQPGQSLTLIATANQGSEATYESGFVIDKFPISRPNLTFSTLTVSNMSPEDSSIYLCSVETLTHYGYTFGSGTRLTVV.

This clonotype was recorded at least ten times. This CDR3 is CASSLRGVVETQYF. The DNA of the CDR3 is TGTGCCAGCAGCTTGAGAGGGGTTGTGGAGACCCAGTACTTC. The genes are TRBV11-2 and TRBJ2-5; D is perhaps TRBD1 or TRBD2 (5 bases each). V lost 3 bases to trimming and J lost 5 bases, with 13 bases between them. Germline CDR1 is SGHAT and CDR2 is FQNNGV. The CDR3 consists of 14 residues.

Ten or more counts support this clonotype. The J gene is TRBJ2-7, the V gene TRBV7-9; D gene uncertain. Between the trimmed V and J ends, which lost 8 bases and 4 bases, there was a span of 9 bases. The germline CDR1 and CDR2 sequences are SEHNR and FQNEAQ (reference sequence). This CDR3 contains 11 residues. In DNA, the CDR3 is TGTGCCAGCGTCGGCGGATACGAGCAGTACTTC. It specifies CASVGGYEQYF.

This clonotype has at least ten counts. The V and J genes are TRBV7-2 and TRBJ2-4, with TRBD1 as a possible D gene (5 bases). The V gene lost 1 base and the J gene lost 6 bases, with 10 bases spanning the gap. This CDR3 contains 14 residues. CDR1 and CDR2 (germline): SGHTA, FQGNSA. As DNA, the CDR3 is TGTGCCAGCAGCTTAGACCAGGGTACAAACATTCAGTACTTC. Residues: CASSLDQGTNIQYF.